The present TCR beta chain was sequenced within a study of OX40 agonist ivuxolimab in advanced cancers. V was shortened by 0 bases and J by 0 bases, with 7 bases between the two germline ends. Germline CDR1 is SGDLS and CDR2 is YYNGEE. This CDR3 is built from 16 residues. Autoimmune disease history or systemic immunosuppression disqualified patients. In this sample, this clone turned up once. Its antigen is currently unknown. Points from the study as a whole: At 0.1 to 3.0 mg/kg, CD4+ and CD8+ blood T cells expanded clonally by week 6.

Data came from immunoSEQ multiplex PCR; TCRdb stores just in-frame clones and leaves some out. The sample shows roughly 59,000 clones, approximately 80% of them seen only once. Sequences were derived from CD4+ or CD8+ T cells sorted from blood, sampled in a trial of the OX40 agonist ivuxolimab. This chain joins TRBV9 and TRBJ1-6; D possibly corresponds to TRBD1 (5 bases). The source of this sequence is an adult with an advanced solid tumor such as melanoma, head and neck, liver or kidney cancer. CDR3 sequence: CASSVGQSSYNSPLHF. CDR3 DNA sequence: TGTGCCAGCAGCGTAGGACAGAGCTCCTATAATTCACCCCTCCACTTT.